These 5 T cell receptor beta chains were sequenced from one sample in a study of shared clonotypes between healthy human individuals. The assay was immunoSEQ multiplex PCR, and TCRdb's table has in-frame clones only and misses some. The data contain about 1 million clones, about 76% of them singletons. Sequencing was done on a sample of memory CD4+ T cells sorted from blood. The subset is: CD45RA-negative fraction. The receptors were sampled from a man aged 18 to 35 in good health.

This chain connects TRBV15 to TRBJ2-3, with 10 bases fitting TRBD2. Per germline, CDR1 LNHNV and CDR2 YYDKDF (reference sequence). The CDR3 spans 18 residues. The V segment lost 3 bases and the J segment 0 bases; nucleotides outside the gene matches: 9. CDR3 amino acids: CATSRTSGYGVSTDTQYF. The CDR3 DNA follows: TGTGCCACCAGCAGGACTAGCGGGTATGGTGTAAGCACAGATACGCAGTATTTT.

The genes are TRBV28 and TRBJ2-1; 7 bases match TRBD2. The CDR3 has 14 residues. Germline CDR1 is MDHEN and CDR2 is SYDVKM. Trimming cost V 8 bases and J 9 bases; bases outside gene matches: 13. CDR3 protein: CASGSSGTRSEQFF. The CDR3 bases are TGTGCCAGCGGCTCTAGCGGAACGAGGAGTGAGCAGTTCTTC.

CDR3 sequence: CASSLGWTRATSPLHF. The CDR3 bases are TGCGCCAGCAGCTTGGGTTGGACACGGGCCACTTCACCCCTCCACTTT. The V gene is TRBV5-1, the J gene TRBJ1-6, with D maybe TRBD1 (5 bases). The CDR3 has 16 residues. Germline V gene data show CDR1 as SGHRS and CDR2 as YFSETQ. Between the trimmed V and J ends, which lost 0 bases and 9 bases, there was a span of 16 bases.

The chain has TRBV30 and TRBJ2-6, with unresolved D. Between the trimmed V and J ends, which lost 0 bases and 0 bases, there was a span of 15 bases. This CDR3 has 18 amino acids. Looked up from germline, CDR1 is GTSNPN and CDR2 is SVGIG (reference sequence). This CDR3 reads CAWSVEVLDNSGANVLTF. The CDR3 bases are TGTGCCTGGAGTGTTGAAGTTCTAGACAACTCTGGGGCCAACGTCCTGACTTTC.

Turning to this clone: This specimen includes other DNA sequences encoding the same CDR3. The chain is built from TRBV7-2 and TRBJ1-2; no definite D call. The CDR3 extends over 12 amino acids. V was cut by 3 bases and J by 5 bases, with 7 bases left in between. Germline CDR1 and CDR2: SGHTA and FQGNSA. CDR3 protein: CASSLGVYGYTF. DNA of the CDR3: TGTGCCAGCAGCTTGGGAGTTTATGGCTACACCTTC. Full variable domain (outside the CDR3, taken from reference TRBV7-2 and TRBJ1-2): GAGVSQSPSNKVTEKGKDVELRCDPISGHTALYWYRQSLGQGLEFLIYFQGNSAPDKSGLPSDRFSAERTGGSVSTLTIQRTQQEDSAVYLCASSLGVYGYTFGSGTRLTVV.